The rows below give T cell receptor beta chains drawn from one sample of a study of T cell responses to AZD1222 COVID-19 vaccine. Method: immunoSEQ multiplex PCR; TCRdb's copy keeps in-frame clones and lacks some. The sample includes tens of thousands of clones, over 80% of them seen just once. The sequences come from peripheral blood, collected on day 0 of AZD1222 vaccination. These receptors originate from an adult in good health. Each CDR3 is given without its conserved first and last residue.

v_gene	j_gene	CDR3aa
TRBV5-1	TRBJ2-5	ASSFQSQETQY
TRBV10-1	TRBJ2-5	ASSETSGAETQY
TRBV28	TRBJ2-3	ASTFARGGTDTQY
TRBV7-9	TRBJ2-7	ASSLVQNEQY
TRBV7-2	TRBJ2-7	ASSFPGPDEQY
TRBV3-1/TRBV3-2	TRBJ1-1	ASSQAPQGQGTEAF
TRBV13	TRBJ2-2	ASSLGKNTGELF
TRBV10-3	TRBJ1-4	ASGSLAPNEKLF
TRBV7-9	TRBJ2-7	ASSSTGFWSYEQY
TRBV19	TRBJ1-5	ASNRLGGGNQPQH
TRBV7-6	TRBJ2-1	ASSPGWDWGEGEQF